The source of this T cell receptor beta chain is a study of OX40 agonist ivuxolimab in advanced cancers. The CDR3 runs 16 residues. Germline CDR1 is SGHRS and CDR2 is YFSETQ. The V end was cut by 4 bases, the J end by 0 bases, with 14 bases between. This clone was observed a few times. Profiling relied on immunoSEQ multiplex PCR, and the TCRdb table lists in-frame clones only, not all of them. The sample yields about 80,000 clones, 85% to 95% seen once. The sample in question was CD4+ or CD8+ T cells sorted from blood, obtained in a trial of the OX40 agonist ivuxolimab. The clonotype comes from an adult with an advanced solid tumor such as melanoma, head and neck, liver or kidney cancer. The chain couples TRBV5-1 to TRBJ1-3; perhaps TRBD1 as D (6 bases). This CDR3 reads CASSPQEGVSGNTIYF. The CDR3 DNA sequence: TGCGCCAGCAGCCCTCAGGAGGGGGTCTCTGGAAACACCATATATTTT.